The 8 T cell receptor beta chains in this list originate from one sample, sequenced in a study of blood T cell repertoires in COVID-19. Libraries were prepared by immunoSEQ multiplex PCR; TCRdb keeps only in-frame clonotypes and omits some of them. The sample holds 300,000 to 400,000 clones, more than 75% seen once. The specimen sequenced was PBMCs or T cells enriched from blood (not recorded which). These receptors all stem from a young woman with acute COVID-19.

The J gene is TRBJ1-3, the V gene TRBV9; the D gene is possibly TRBD1 (5 bases). Trimming took off 3 bases at V and 8 bases at J, with 15 bases between the two ends. The CDR3 runs 14 residues. Per the germline V gene, CDR1 is SGDLS and CDR2 is YYNGEE. The CDR3 spells CASSAQGSSDTIYF. CDR3 nucleotide sequence: TGTGCCAGCAGCGCGCAGGGATCATCGGACACCATATATTTT.

The V gene is TRBV18, the J gene TRBJ2-2; D is perhaps TRBD1 (5 bases). The V gene lost 0 bases and the J gene lost 5 bases, with 13 bases spanning the gap. The CDR3 length is 16 residues. CDR1 is KGHSH, CDR2 LQKENI, per germline. CDR3 sequence reads: CASSPPSQGSTGELFF. The CDR3 DNA follows: TGTGCCAGCTCACCACCGTCGCAGGGAAGTACCGGGGAGCTGTTTTTT.

The chain has TRBV21-1 and TRBJ1-4; the table's D call of TRBD1 was not tested on the DNA. TRBV21-1 is classified as a pseudogene. The CDR3 contains 16 residues. CDR3 loop: CASSKFRTVPNEKLFF. Here the CDR3 DNA reads TGTGCCAGCAGCAAGTTCCGGACAGTTCCTAATGAAAAACTGTTTTTT.

This chain connects TRBV23-1 to TRBJ2-7; no definite D call. TRBV23-1 has ORF status, its function being uncertain. The CDR3 length is 11 residues. V was trimmed by 6 bases and J by 9 bases, leaving 12 bases between them. The CDR3 protein is CASRRPRVQYF. The DNA of the CDR3 is TGCGCCAGCAGGCGGCCTCGTGTGCAGTACTTC.

This chain links TRBV6-2 or TRBV6-3 with TRBJ2-1; 11 bases match TRBD2. After removal of 5 bases from V and 7 bases from J, the junction contained 4 bases not matched to a gene. This CDR3 region has 14 residues. Germline V gives CDR1 MNHEY, CDR2 SVGEGT. The CDR3 DNA follows: TGTGCCAGCAGTCGTAGCGGGGGGGCGAATGAGCAGTTCTTC. Residues: CASSRSGGANEQFF.

In its sample, this clone was seen once. The CDR3: CASSEAGAGNTIYF. The CDR3 nucleotides are TGTGCCAGCAGCGAAGCAGGGGCCGGAAACACCATATATTTT. V and J are TRBV7-8 and TRBJ1-3; D is perhaps TRBD1 (6 bases). Germline loops: CDR1 SGHVS, CDR2 FQNEAQ. Trimming left V 5 bases short and J 4 bases short, with 12 bases between. CDR3 length: 14 amino acids. The full variable domain, completed using reference TRBV7-8 and TRBJ1-3, is GAGVSQSPRYKVAKRGQDVALRCDPISGHVSLFWYQQALGQGPEFLTYFQNEAQLDKSGLPSDRFFAERPEGSVSTLKIQRTQQEDSAVYLCASSEAGAGNTIYFGEGSWLTVV.

V gene TRBV27 combines with J gene TRBJ2-1; TRBD1 agrees at 7 bases. The germline CDR1 and CDR2 sequences are MNHEY and SMNVEV (reference sequence). The CDR3 is 14 residues long. J gave up 2 bases and V 8 bases, and 6 bases lay outside the gene matches. CDR3 in DNA: TGTGCCAGCCGTCGACAGGGCGCCTACAATGAGCAGTTCTTC. Its protein is CASRRQGAYNEQFF.

As to this clone: Other DNA sequences within the sample encode an identical CDR3. V and J are TRBV5-1 and TRBJ1-4; 12 bases line up with TRBD1. The ends lost 3 bases at V and 8 bases at J; junction bases unmatched: 2. The CDR3 is made up of 14 amino acids. Germline V gene sequence: CDR1 SGHRS, CDR2 YFSETQ. The CDR3 protein is CASSSGTGGEKLFF. The CDR3 DNA is TGCGCCAGCAGCTCCGGGACAGGGGGCGAAAAACTGTTTTTT.